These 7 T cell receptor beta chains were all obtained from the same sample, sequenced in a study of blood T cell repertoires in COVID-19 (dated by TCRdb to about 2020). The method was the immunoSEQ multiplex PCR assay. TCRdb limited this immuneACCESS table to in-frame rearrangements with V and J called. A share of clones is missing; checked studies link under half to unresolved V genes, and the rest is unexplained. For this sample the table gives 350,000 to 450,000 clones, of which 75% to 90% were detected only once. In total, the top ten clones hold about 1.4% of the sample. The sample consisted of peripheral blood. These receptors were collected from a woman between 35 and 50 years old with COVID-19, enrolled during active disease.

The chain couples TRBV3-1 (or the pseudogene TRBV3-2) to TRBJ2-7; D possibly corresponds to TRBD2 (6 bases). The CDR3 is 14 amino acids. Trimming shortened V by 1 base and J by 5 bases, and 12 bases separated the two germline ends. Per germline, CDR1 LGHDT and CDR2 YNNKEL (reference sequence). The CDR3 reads CASSQGLGADEQYF. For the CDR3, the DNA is TGTGCCAGCAGCCAAGGACTAGGAGCAGACGAGCAGTACTTC.

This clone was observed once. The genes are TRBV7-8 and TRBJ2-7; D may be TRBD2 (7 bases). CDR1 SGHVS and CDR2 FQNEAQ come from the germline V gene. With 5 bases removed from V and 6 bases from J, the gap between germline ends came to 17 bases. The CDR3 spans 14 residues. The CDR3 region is CASSRVGAGAEQYF. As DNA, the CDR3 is TGTGCCAGCAGCCGAGTGGGGGCGGGGGCCGAGCAGTACTTC.

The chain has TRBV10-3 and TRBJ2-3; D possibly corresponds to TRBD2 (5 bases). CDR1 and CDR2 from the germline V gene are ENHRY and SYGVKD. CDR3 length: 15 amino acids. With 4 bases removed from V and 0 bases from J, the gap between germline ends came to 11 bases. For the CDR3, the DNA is TGTGCCATCAGTGGAATGACTAAGAGCACAGATACGCAGTATTTT. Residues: CAISGMTKSTDTQYF.

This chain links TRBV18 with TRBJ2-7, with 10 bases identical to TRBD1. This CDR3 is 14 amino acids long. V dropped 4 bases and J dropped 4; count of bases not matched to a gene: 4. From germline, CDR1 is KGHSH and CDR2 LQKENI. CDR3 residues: CASSLGTGVYEQYF. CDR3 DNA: TGTGCCAGCTCACTTGGGACAGGGGTATACGAGCAGTACTTC.

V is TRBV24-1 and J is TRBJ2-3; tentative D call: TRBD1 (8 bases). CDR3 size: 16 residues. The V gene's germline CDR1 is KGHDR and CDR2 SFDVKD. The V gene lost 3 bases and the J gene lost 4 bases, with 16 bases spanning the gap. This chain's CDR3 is CATSDSRQGRADTQYF. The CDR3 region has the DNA TGTGCCACCAGTGATAGCAGACAGGGGAGGGCAGATACGCAGTATTTT.

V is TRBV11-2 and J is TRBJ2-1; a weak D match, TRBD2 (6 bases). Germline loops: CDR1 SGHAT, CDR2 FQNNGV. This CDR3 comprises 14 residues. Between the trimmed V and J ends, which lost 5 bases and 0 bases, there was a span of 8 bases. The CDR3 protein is CASSDGSSYNEQFF. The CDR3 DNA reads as TGTGCCAGCAGCGACGGGAGCTCCTACAATGAGCAGTTCTTC.

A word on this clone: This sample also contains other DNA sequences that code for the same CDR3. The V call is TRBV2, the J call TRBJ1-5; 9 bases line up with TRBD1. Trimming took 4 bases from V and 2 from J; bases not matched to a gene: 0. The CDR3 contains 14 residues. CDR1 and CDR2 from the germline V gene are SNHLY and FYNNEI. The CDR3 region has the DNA TGTGCCAGCAGTGGGACAGGGGGCAATCAGCCCCAGCATTTT. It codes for CASSGTGGNQPQHF.